The 3 T cell receptor beta chains reported below all come from one sample, sequenced in a study of blood T cell repertoires in COVID-19. Clones were sequenced by immunoSEQ multiplex PCR, and TCRdb holds only the in-frame ones, with some missing. The sample shows roughly 180,000 clones, around 85% of them seen only once. The sample consisted of peripheral blood. The source of these receptors is a man in his 70s with active or convalescent COVID-19.

The chain is built from TRBV5-1 and TRBJ1-4; 7 bases fit TRBD1. Germline V gene sequence: CDR1 SGHRS, CDR2 YFSETQ. The CDR3 loop spans 15 amino acids. Trimming at V came to 3 bases and at J to 4 bases, leaving 6 bases not matched to a gene. DNA for the CDR3: TGCGCCAGCAGCTCTACAGGGGACAATAATGAAAAACTGTTTTTT. The encoded protein is CASSSTGDNNEKLFF.

J is TRBJ2-7 and V is TRBV28, with a weak D call TRBD1 (6 bases). The V gene's germline CDR1 is MDHEN and CDR2 SYDVKM. The CDR3 is 14 amino acids. Trimming cost V 8 bases and J 1 base, with 15 bases left between them. CDR3 DNA sequence: TGTGCCAGCCTAGGGGGATTAGCATCCTACGAGCAGTACTTC. Amino acid sequence: CASLGGLASYEQYF.

The gene calls are TRBV19 and TRBJ1-1; 7 bases agree with TRBD1. Germline V gene lookup returns CDR1 LNHDA and CDR2 SQIVND (reference sequence). V lost 6 bases to trimming and J lost 2 bases; unmatched junction nucleotides: 6. The CDR3 is 14 amino acids. DNA for the CDR3: TGTGCCAGTAGCAACGACAGGGCTAACACTGAAGCTTTCTTT. Residues: CASSNDRANTEAFF. Complete variable domain (other parts from reference TRBV19 and TRBJ1-1): DGGITQSPKYLFRKEGQNVTLSCEQNLNHDAMYWYRQDPGQGLRLIYYSQIVNDFQKGDIAEGYSVSREKKESFPLTVTSAQKNPTAFYLCASSNDRANTEAFFGQGTRLTVV.